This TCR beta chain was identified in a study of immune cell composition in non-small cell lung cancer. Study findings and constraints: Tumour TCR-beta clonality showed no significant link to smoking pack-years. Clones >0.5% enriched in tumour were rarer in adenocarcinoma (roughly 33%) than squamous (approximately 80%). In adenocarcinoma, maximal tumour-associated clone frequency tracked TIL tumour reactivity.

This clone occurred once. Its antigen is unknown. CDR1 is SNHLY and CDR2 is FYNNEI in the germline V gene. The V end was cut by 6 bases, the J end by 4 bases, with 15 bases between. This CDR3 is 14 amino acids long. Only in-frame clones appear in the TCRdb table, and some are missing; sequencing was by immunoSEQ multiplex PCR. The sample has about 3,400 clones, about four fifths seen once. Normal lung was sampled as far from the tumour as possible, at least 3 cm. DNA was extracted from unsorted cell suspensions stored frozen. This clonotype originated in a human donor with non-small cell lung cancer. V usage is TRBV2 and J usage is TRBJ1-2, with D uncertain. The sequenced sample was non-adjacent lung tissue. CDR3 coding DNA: TGTGCCAGCAGGCCGCGGGGATTGAGCTATGGCTACACCTTC. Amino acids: CASRPRGLSYGYTF.